These 19 T cell receptor beta chains were sequenced from one sample in a study of blood T cell repertoires in COVID-19. Only in-frame clones appear in the TCRdb table, and some are missing; sequencing was by immunoSEQ multiplex PCR. The table includes around 300,000 clones, around 90% detected once. Sequencing was carried out using peripheral blood. The receptors here all came from a man in his fifties or sixties with acute or convalescent COVID-19.

The chain employs TRBV19 and TRBJ2-2; the match to TRBD1 covers 7 bases. The CDR3 length is 13 residues. The V gene end was trimmed by 6 bases and the J gene end by 6 bases; junction bases not matched to a gene: 4. Looked up from germline, CDR1 is LNHDA and CDR2 is SQIVND (reference sequence). The DNA for the CDR3 is TGTGCCAGTAGAAAAGACAGGGCCGGGGAGCTGTTTTTT. Its translation is CASRKDRAGELFF.

This chain links TRBV5-1 with TRBJ1-2, with 7 bases matching TRBD1. The CDR3 loop spans 15 amino acids. Germline loops: CDR1 SGHRS, CDR2 YFSETQ. J gave up 4 bases and V 4 bases, and 10 bases lay outside the gene matches. The CDR3 DNA sequence: TGCGCCAGCAGCCCGACAGGACAGGTACCCTATGGCTACACCTTC. Translation: CASSPTGQVPYGYTF.

The chain's CDR3 is CASSLRESSGYTF. The CDR3 region has the DNA TGTGCCAGCAGCTTAAGGGAGTCCTCGGGCTACACCTTC. The chain combines TRBV7-8 with TRBJ1-2; no reliable D call. The CDR3 has 13 amino acids. In germline, CDR1 is SGHVS, CDR2 FQNEAQ. Trimming took off 2 bases at V and 8 bases at J, with 12 bases between the two ends.

This chain connects TRBV29-1 to TRBJ2-3; D may be TRBD2 (5 bases). Germline V gene lookup returns CDR1 SQVTM and CDR2 ANQGSEA. The CDR3 totals 13 residues. Trimming shortened V by 3 bases and J by 2 bases, and 9 bases separated the two germline ends. The CDR3 region is CSVESGNTDTQYF. For the CDR3, the DNA is TGCAGCGTTGAGTCGGGGAACACAGATACGCAGTATTTT.

The genes are TRBV5-1 and TRBJ1-1, with 8 bases aligning to TRBD1. CDR3 length equals 16 residues. Germline V gene lookup returns CDR1 SGHRS and CDR2 YFSETQ. Germline trimming cut 4 bases from V and 1 base from J; bases unmatched to any gene: 9. The CDR3 is CASSIRSTGANTEAFF. The CDR3 DNA follows: TGCGCCAGCAGCATACGATCGACAGGGGCGAACACTGAAGCTTTCTTT.

This chain joins TRBV6-2 or TRBV6-3 and TRBJ2-1; TRBD2 matches 9 bases. Germline CDR1 is MNHEY and CDR2 is SVGEGT. Trimming at V came to 6 bases and at J to 3 bases, leaving 9 bases not matched to a gene. The CDR3 sequence is 16 residues long. CDR3: CASSPTIAGVYNEQFF. CDR3 nucleotides: TGTGCCAGCAGCCCTACTATAGCGGGGGTCTACAATGAGCAGTTCTTC.

The rearrangement links TRBV11-2 to TRBJ1-2, with 7 bases aligning to TRBD1. Germline V CDR1 and CDR2: SGHAT, FQNNGV. V dropped 2 bases and J dropped 5; count of bases not matched to a gene: 5. There are 14 residues in the CDR3. CDR3 protein: CASSLRQGQYGYTF. The CDR3 region has the DNA TGTGCCAGCAGCTTACGACAGGGACAGTATGGCTACACCTTC.

The genes are TRBV29-1 and TRBJ2-3; D may be TRBD1 (6 bases). V lost 7 bases and J lost 4, with 33 bases in between. The germline CDR1 and CDR2 sequences are SQVTM and ANQGSEA. The CDR3 runs 19 residues. DNA of the CDR3: TGCAGCGCCCTTGGTCCCTCCGCACAGGGTGAATTTATAGCAGATACGCAGTATTTT. This translates into CSALGPSAQGEFIADTQYF.

This sequence joins TRBV4-1 and TRBJ2-7; 7 positions agree with TRBD1. The CDR3 consists of 19 residues. CDR1 is MGHRA and CDR2 is YSYEKL in the germline V gene. V dropped 0 bases and J dropped 2; count of bases not matched to a gene: 16. The CDR3 bases are TGCGCCAGCAGCCAAGACCCGACCTCCGGGACAGCAAGGGCCTACGAGCAGTACTTC. Its protein product is CASSQDPTSGTARAYEQYF.

The V call is TRBV7-2, the J call TRBJ2-7, with D possibly being TRBD2 (6 bases). V was trimmed by 1 base and J by 8 bases, leaving 6 bases between them. Germline CDR1 SGHTA, CDR2 FQGNSA. The CDR3 is 11 amino acids. CDR3 nucleotide sequence: TGTGCCAGCAGCTTAGGCGGGAAGCAGTACTTC. Its protein is CASSLGGKQYF. The whole variable domain, filled in from reference TRBV7-2 and TRBJ2-7, reads GAGVSQSPSNKVTEKGKDVELRCDPISGHTALYWYRQSLGQGLEFLIYFQGNSAPDKSGLPSDRFSAERTGGSVSTLTIQRTQQEDSAVYLCASSLGGKQYFGPGTRLTVT.

The V call is TRBV5-1, the J call TRBJ1-3, with a weak D call TRBD1 (5 bases). Per the germline V gene, CDR1 is SGHRS and CDR2 is YFSETQ. Between the trimmed V and J ends, which lost 3 bases and 0 bases, there was a span of 10 bases. This CDR3 spans 15 amino acids. CDR3 bases: TGCGCCAGCAGCTCGTCGGGGGGCTCTGGAAACACCATATATTTT. Amino acids: CASSSSGGSGNTIYF.

This clone was seen a single time. The rearrangement uses TRBV9 and TRBJ1-6, with D hard to call. Trimming removed 0 bases from V and 6 bases from J, with 10 bases in between. The length of the CDR3 is 15 residues. Germline loops: CDR1 SGDLS, CDR2 YYNGEE. CDR3: CASSVAPDRNSPLHF. CDR3 in DNA: TGTGCCAGCAGCGTAGCGCCAGATCGTAATTCACCCCTCCACTTT.

The rearrangement joins TRBV6-1 to TRBJ1-2, with a weak D call TRBD1 (6 bases). The germline V gene has CDR1 MNHNS and CDR2 SASEGT. There are 13 residues in the CDR3. V was cut by 2 bases and J by 8 bases, with 12 bases left in between. CDR3 nucleotides: TGTGCCAGCAGTGAAAAACAGGGTAGCGGCTACACCTTC. Translation gives CASSEKQGSGYTF.

The chain joins TRBV20-1 to TRBJ1-4; TRBD1 agrees at 8 bases. This CDR3 comprises 13 residues. The junction had 1 base not matched to a gene; V was cut back by 3 bases and J by 4 bases. CDR1 DFQATT and CDR2 SNEGSKA come from the germline V gene (reference sequence). The CDR3: CSASGQGNEKLFF. The DNA of the CDR3 is TGCAGTGCTAGTGGACAGGGTAATGAAAAACTGTTTTTT.

V is TRBV4-2 and J is TRBJ1-6; D ambiguous. The CDR3 has 16 amino acids. V was pared by 1 base and J by 9 bases, with 16 bases between. Germline CDR1 reads LGHNA; CDR2 reads YNFKEQ. The CDR3 loop is CASSQASGSRGSPLHF. Here the CDR3 DNA reads TGTGCCAGCAGCCAAGCCTCCGGGAGCCGAGGTTCACCCCTCCACTTT.

This clone came up a few times. This chain uses TRBV5-1 with TRBJ2-7; D might be TRBD2 (6 bases). The CDR3 is made up of 14 amino acids. The germline CDR1 and CDR2 sequences are SGHRS and YFSETQ. With 2 bases removed from V and 2 bases from J, the gap between germline ends came to 11 bases. CDR3 region: CASSLSGVPYEQYF. The CDR3 DNA sequence: TGCGCCAGCAGCTTATCGGGGGTTCCCTACGAGCAGTACTTC.

In its sample, this clone was seen a few times. At the DNA level, this CDR3 is encoded by other sequences in the same sample as well. The genes are TRBV27 and TRBJ2-7, with TRBD1 identical over 7 bases. Germline lookup yields CDR1 MNHEY and CDR2 SMNVEV (reference sequence). This CDR3 has 13 amino acids. Trimming took 4 bases from V and 3 from J; bases not matched to a gene: 3. The CDR3 loop reads CASSSWTGYEQYF. CDR3 nucleotide sequence: TGTGCCAGCAGTTCTTGGACAGGCTACGAGCAGTACTTC.

This sequence joins TRBV6-8 and TRBJ1-5, with a weak D call TRBD1 (6 bases). The germline gives CDR1 MNHGY, CDR2 SAAAGT. The V gene lost 6 bases and the J gene lost 2 bases, with 14 bases spanning the gap. The CDR3 loop spans 15 amino acids. This CDR3 is CASRSRQEGNQPQHF. CDR3 DNA sequence: TGTGCCAGCAGGAGTCGACAGGAGGGCAATCAGCCCCAGCATTTT.

This sequence joins TRBV7-3 and TRBJ2-1; 10 bases match TRBD2. The CDR3 runs 14 residues. V dropped 5 bases and J dropped 5; count of bases not matched to a gene: 3. CDR1 SGHTA and CDR2 FQGTGA come from the germline V gene. CDR3 in DNA: TGTGCCAGCAGCCCACTAGCGGGGAACAATGAGCAGTTCTTC. It translates to CASSPLAGNNEQFF.